The entry below gives a single TCR beta chain sequence along with its context. Time point in this sample: newly diagnosed GD, antithyroid drugs for less than 3 months. From PBMCs, RNA was extracted and then used to make the TCR library. The data derive from a study of regulatory T cells in long-lasting Graves disease. Construction of TCR beta libraries relied on iRepertoire HTBI primers and on Arm-PCR targeting CDR3 regions. TCRdb passed the multiplex PCR reads through MiXCR, listing each CDR3 protein once. The sample consists of roughly 260,000 distinct CDR3 sequences, roughly 18% of them appearing once. Trimming took 1 base from V and 5 from J, leaving 14 bases between them. CDR3 length equals 15 residues. The germline CDR1 and CDR2 sequences are LGHNA and YSLEER. These data also formed part of another study, on T cells in Graves' hyperthyroidism and ophthalmopathy.

Specimen: peripheral blood mononuclear cells (PBMCs), collected at new diagnosis, from a patient treated with antithyroid drugs. The clonotype comes from a woman in her twenties or thirties with Graves disease. The chain is built from TRBV4-3 and TRBJ1-1, with D tentatively TRBD1 (5 bases). The CDR3, as DNA: TGCGCCAGCAGCCAAGTAAGGGGAGTAGGTACTGAAGCTTTCTTT. Its translation: CASSQVRGVGTEAFF.